Given below is one T cell receptor (beta chain) in context. What it recognizes is unknown. This sample was included in a study of cytomegalovirus exposure and HLA in healthy donors. A multiplex PCR was run with 60 Vbeta primers and 13 Jbeta primers. Measured with immunoSEQ multiplex PCR; TCRdb has only the in-frame clones, and not every one. This table has some 100,000 clones, about 69% appearing once. Germline V lookup: CDR1 WNHNN, CDR2 SYGVQD (reference sequence). Trimming stripped 3 bases from V and 4 bases from J, with 10 bases between. This CDR3 region has 14 residues. Study results and caveats: Later analysis identified several of the most significant clusters that appeared linked to common viral pathogens.

The chain employs TRBV10-1 and TRBJ2-1, with D perhaps matching TRBD2 (6 bases). The sequence derives from a young woman in good health and CMV-seropositive. Sequenced: PBMCs. The DNA of the CDR3 is TGCGCCAGCAGTGACGTAGGAGGGTACAATGAGCAGTTCTTC. This translates into CASSDVGGYNEQFF.